This T cell receptor (beta chain) was sequenced for a study of blood T cell repertoires in COVID-19 (dated by TCRdb to 2019 to 2021). General notes on the study: The collaborator samples originated in the United States, Italy and Spain and spanned the acute and convalescent phases of COVID-19. The material from the prospective study consisted of cDNA or gDNA derived from T cells, B-cell-depleted T cells, or PBMCs. Deeply sampled blood TCRbeta repertoires from subjects exposed to, actively infected with, or recovered from COVID-19 were included in the dataset. The repertoires were released in a freely available public database meant as a resource for research on the immune response to SARS-CoV-2. The samples were drawn from two sources: the first 160 participants of the ongoing ImmuneRACE study, and 1,254 subjects contributed by 6 global collaborators. Nearly every sample came with metadata listing a de-identified subject ID, COVID-19 status, age in years and sex. Where available, HLA class I and class II types were taken from metadata supplied by the sample provider and were not determined by assay-based typing.

Comments on this clone: Its antigen is not yet known. No qualities accompany the bases; no much larger clone lies one base away.

Each collaborating institution followed its own protocols to collect whole blood in K2EDTA tubes. For TCRbeta analysis, collaborator samples were shipped as frozen whole blood, as isolated PBMCs, or as DNA extracted from either sample type. CDR1 MNHEY and CDR2 SVGAGI are derived from the germline V gene. V loses 10 bases, J loses 4 bases, and the germline ends lie 13 bases apart. The cysteine opens and the phenylalanine closes a CDR3 of 13 amino acids. Solely the CDR3 DNA is kept, with 39 bases framed from the first base. The full study reports these points: Clinical and demographic metadata were provided uncurated, with the amount varying by source and participant.

TCRbeta CDR3 regions were amplified from genomic DNA using the immunoSEQ Assay, a bias-controlled multiplex PCR. Processing in the source paper ran as follows. Nucleated cell counts per sample were estimated from amplification of reference gene primers within the assay. To quantify the absolute abundance of each unique TCRbeta CDR3 rearrangement, sequence reads were collapsed and filtered. Productive Simpson clonality was computed per sample as the square root of Simpson's diversity index over productive rearrangements. In its TCRdb copy, this immuneACCESS table keeps in-frame sequences only and misses some clones. Where compared with another copy, unresolved V genes explain less than half of these, and the others have no known cause. V and J calls and clone size are given by that table; D and trimming were obtained from the DNA. The sample records about 46,000 clones, more than 75% of which are singletons. The ten top clones hold under 20% of the sample.

This TCR was recovered from a man between 65 and 85 years old with active COVID-19. The chain was built from TRBV6-5 and TRBJ2-2, with TRBD1 as a weak D call on 7 bases. Specimen: peripheral blood. CDR3 sequence: CATRQGGTGELFF. The sequenced DNA: TGTGCCACCCGCCAGGGGGGCACCGGGGAGCTGTTTTTT.